This TCR beta chain was sequenced for a study of regulatory T cells in long-lasting Graves disease. This clonotype has a handful of counts. Arm-PCR with iRepertoire HTBI primers amplified the CDR3 regions for these TCR beta libraries. TCRdb independently ran MiXCR on the multiplex PCR reads; one entry per CDR3 protein. The table records a few hundred thousand distinct CDR3 sequences, less than 25% of them present only once. V lost 5 bases to trimming and J lost 4 bases, with 17 bases between them. Germline CDR1 SQVTM, CDR2 ANQGSEA. This CDR3 has 14 amino acids. The time point denotes: persistent/refractory GD, antithyroid drugs over 5 years with positive TRAb. Construction of the TCR library relied on RNA isolated from PBMCs.

The sequence was obtained from a female donor with Graves disease. The sequenced sample was peripheral blood mononuclear cells (PBMCs), obtained when the disease was refractory, from a patient treated with antithyroid drugs. This sequence joins TRBV29-1 and TRBJ1-1; D possibly corresponds to TRBD1 (5 bases). CDR3 coding DNA: TGCAGCGTTTCGGACAATCCCTGGGGCACTGAAGCTTTCTTT. This encodes CSVSDNPWGTEAFF.